These T cell receptor beta chains were read from a single sample in a study of blood T cells in healthy people across ages. In TCRdb, the 5' RACE reads were re-called with MiXCR into one record per CDR3 protein. Among hundreds of thousands of distinct CDR3 sequences, 35% to 40% were seen once, and the ten largest hold 10% to 15%. Input material: blood. Receptor source: a man between 18 and 29 years old in good health. Both conserved end residues are part of each CDR3. Each record gives: clone size, D gene, V gene, J gene, CDR3 length, CDR3 protein, CDR3 DNA. A D gene is named only where the DNA matches it firmly. The size of a clone is reported for some rows only, either as once, few or many, or as a class for expanded clones.

clone size: few
D gene: NA
V gene: TRBV6-1
J gene: TRBJ1-6
CDR3 length: 17
CDR3 protein: CASTHARATLHNSPLHF
CDR3 DNA: TGTGCCAGCACCCACGCAAGGGCGACTCTTCATAATTCACCCCTCCACTTT

clone size: few
D gene: NA
V gene: TRBV10-3
J gene: TRBJ1-5
CDR3 length: 13
CDR3 protein: CAISGGLGQPQHF
CDR3 DNA: TGTGCCATCAGTGGCGGCTTGGGTCAGCCCCAGCATTTT

clone size: few
D gene: TRBD2
V gene: TRBV5-1
J gene: TRBJ2-3
CDR3 length: 14
CDR3 protein: CASSSGLASDTQYF
CDR3 DNA: TGCGCCAGCAGCTCTGGACTAGCCTCAGATACGCAGTATTTT

clone size: many
D gene: NA
V gene: TRBV12-3/TRBV12-4
J gene: TRBJ1-1
CDR3 length: 11
CDR3 protein: CASSWGTEAFF
CDR3 DNA: TGTGCCAGCAGTTGGGGAACTGAAGCTTTCTTT

clone size: few
D gene: NA
V gene: TRBV2
J gene: TRBJ1-1
CDR3 length: 13
CDR3 protein: CASSEGTNTEAFF
CDR3 DNA: TGTGCCAGCAGTGAAGGTACGAACACTGAAGCTTTCTTT

clone size: few
D gene: TRBD1
V gene: TRBV6-6
J gene: TRBJ1-6
CDR3 length: 15
CDR3 protein: CASSPLDRVDSPLHF
CDR3 DNA: TGTGCCAGCAGTCCCCTCGACAGGGTTGATTCACCCCTCCACTTT

clone size: few
D gene: NA
V gene: TRBV20-1
J gene: TRBJ1-2
CDR3 length: 12
CDR3 protein: CSARLGGDGYTF
CDR3 DNA: TGCAGTGCTAGATTGGGTGGCGATGGCTACACCTTC

clone size: NA
D gene: NA
V gene: TRBV12-3/TRBV12-4
J gene: TRBJ1-1
CDR3 length: 14
CDR3 protein: CASSLYLRNTEAFF
CDR3 DNA: TGTGCCAGCAGTCTATACCTCCGGAACACTGAAGCTTTCTTT

clone size: NA
D gene: NA
V gene: TRBV29-1
J gene: TRBJ1-3
CDR3 length: 11
CDR3 protein: CSVVSGNTIYF
CDR3 DNA: TGCAGCGTTGTCTCTGGAAACACCATATATTTT

clone size: few
D gene: NA
V gene: TRBV12-3/TRBV12-4
J gene: TRBJ2-5
CDR3 length: 14
CDR3 protein: CASRAIEFQETQYF
CDR3 DNA: TGTGCCAGCAGGGCTATTGAGTTCCAAGAGACCCAGTACTTC

clone size: few
D gene: NA
V gene: TRBV21-1
J gene: TRBJ1-2
CDR3 length: 12
CDR3 protein: CASSQYRGGYTF
CDR3 DNA: TGTGCCAGCAGCCAATACAGGGGCGGCTACACCTTC

clone size: few
D gene: TRBD1
V gene: TRBV7-2
J gene: TRBJ2-1
CDR3 length: 15
CDR3 protein: CASSPDRDLYNEQFF
CDR3 DNA: TGTGCCAGCAGCCCCGACAGGGACCTCTACAATGAGCAGTTCTTC

clone size: NA
D gene: TRBD1
V gene: TRBV20-1
J gene: TRBJ1-5
CDR3 length: 15
CDR3 protein: CSAVTGTGGDQPQHF
CDR3 DNA: TGCAGTGCCGTGACAGGGACCGGGGGCGATCAGCCCCAGCATTTT

clone size: NA
D gene: NA
V gene: TRBV9
J gene: TRBJ2-3
CDR3 length: 15
CDR3 protein: CASSVEGHRIDTQYF
CDR3 DNA: TGTGCCAGCAGCGTAGAGGGACACCGCATTGATACGCAGTATTTT

clone size: NA
D gene: NA
V gene: TRBV12-3/TRBV12-4
J gene: TRBJ1-4
CDR3 length: 15
CDR3 protein: CASSNGVTTNEKLFF
CDR3 DNA: TGTGCCAGCAGCAACGGGGTAACAACTAATGAAAAACTGTTTTTT

clone size: once
D gene: NA
V gene: TRBV5-1
J gene: TRBJ1-1
CDR3 length: 15
CDR3 protein: CASSPLSWENTEAFF
CDR3 DNA: TGCGCCAGCAGCCCGCTAAGCTGGGAAAACACTGAAGCTTTCTTT

clone size: NA
D gene: TRBD1
V gene: TRBV6-1
J gene: TRBJ1-2
CDR3 length: 17
CDR3 protein: CASRPGTGGADNYGYTF
CDR3 DNA: TGTGCCAGCAGGCCCGGGACAGGGGGCGCAGATAACTATGGCTACACCTTC

clone size: many
D gene: TRBD1
V gene: TRBV20-1
J gene: TRBJ2-7
CDR3 length: 14
CDR3 protein: CSANDRGMGSEQYF
CDR3 DNA: TGCAGTGCTAATGACAGGGGTATGGGGAGCGAGCAGTACTTC

clone size: many
D gene: NA
V gene: TRBV5-1
J gene: TRBJ1-2
CDR3 length: 15
CDR3 protein: CASSLVGDMSDGYTF
CDR3 DNA: TGCGCCAGCAGCTTGGTCGGGGATATGTCGGATGGCTACACCTTC

clone size: NA
D gene: TRBD1
V gene: TRBV28
J gene: TRBJ1-2
CDR3 length: 14
CDR3 protein: CASSQQGIGYGYTF
CDR3 DNA: TGTGCCAGCAGTCAACAGGGGATTGGGTATGGCTACACCTTC

clone size: NA
D gene: NA
V gene: TRBV5-5
J gene: TRBJ1-1
CDR3 length: 14
CDR3 protein: CASSSKADNTEAFF
CDR3 DNA: TGTGCCAGCAGCTCCAAGGCGGACAACACTGAAGCTTTCTTT

clone size: many
D gene: TRBD2
V gene: TRBV12-3/TRBV12-4
J gene: TRBJ2-3
CDR3 length: 13
CDR3 protein: CASRGGGTDTQYF
CDR3 DNA: TGTGCCAGCCGGGGGGGCGGCACAGATACGCAGTATTTT

clone size: NA
D gene: NA
V gene: TRBV20-1
J gene: TRBJ2-1
CDR3 length: 14
CDR3 protein: CSAVPLGAGNEQFF
CDR3 DNA: TGCAGTGCTGTCCCTCTCGGGGCTGGGAATGAGCAGTTCTTC

clone size: NA
D gene: NA
V gene: TRBV5-4
J gene: TRBJ2-1
CDR3 length: 15
CDR3 protein: CASSFGTQVYNEQFF
CDR3 DNA: TGTGCCAGCAGCTTTGGGACTCAAGTTTACAATGAGCAGTTCTTC

clone size: NA
D gene: TRBD2
V gene: TRBV9
J gene: TRBJ2-3
CDR3 length: 15
CDR3 protein: CASSWSGGNTDTQYF
CDR3 DNA: TGTGCCAGCAGCTGGAGCGGGGGAAACACAGATACGCAGTATTTT

clone size: NA
D gene: NA
V gene: TRBV25-1
J gene: TRBJ2-5
CDR3 length: 13
CDR3 protein: CASIGLTLETQYF
CDR3 DNA: TGTGCCAGCATCGGGCTAACCTTGGAGACCCAGTACTTC

clone size: NA
D gene: NA
V gene: TRBV5-5
J gene: TRBJ2-1
CDR3 length: 13
CDR3 protein: CAGSLGGDNEQFF
CDR3 DNA: TGTGCCGGCAGCTTGGGGGGAGACAATGAGCAGTTCTTC

clone size: many
D gene: NA
V gene: TRBV29-1
J gene: TRBJ1-2
CDR3 length: 12
CDR3 protein: CSVEGEEEGYTF
CDR3 DNA: TGCAGCGTTGAAGGGGAGGAAGAAGGCTACACCTTC

clone size: NA
D gene: NA
V gene: TRBV20-1
J gene: TRBJ1-5
CDR3 length: 13
CDR3 protein: CSAGGQLNQPQHF
CDR3 DNA: TGCAGTGCTGGTGGACAGCTGAATCAGCCCCAGCATTTT

clone size: few
D gene: NA
V gene: TRBV5-6
J gene: TRBJ2-3
CDR3 length: 14
CDR3 protein: CASSLHLSTDTQYF
CDR3 DNA: TGTGCCAGCAGCCTACACCTCTCCACAGATACGCAGTATTTT

clone size: few
D gene: NA
V gene: TRBV21-1
J gene: TRBJ1-5
CDR3 length: 17
CDR3 protein: CASSGGRGPTSNQPQHF
CDR3 DNA: TGTGCCAGCAGTGGTGGCAGGGGGCCCACTAGCAATCAGCCCCAGCATTTT

clone size: few
D gene: NA
V gene: TRBV28
J gene: TRBJ1-6
CDR3 length: 18
CDR3 protein: CASSLPGGWGRDNSPLHF
CDR3 DNA: TGTGCCAGCAGTTTGCCGGGGGGATGGGGGCGGGATAATTCACCCCTCCACTTT

clone size: few
D gene: NA
V gene: TRBV20-1
J gene: TRBJ2-3
CDR3 length: 12
CDR3 protein: CIVRNSTDTQYF
CDR3 DNA: TGCATCGTGAGGAATAGCACAGATACGCAGTATTTT

clone size: few
D gene: TRBD1
V gene: TRBV19
J gene: TRBJ1-4
CDR3 length: 16
CDR3 protein: CASSHGQGVTNEKLFF
CDR3 DNA: TGTGCCAGTAGTCACGGACAGGGGGTAACTAATGAAAAACTGTTTTTT

clone size: NA
D gene: TRBD1
V gene: TRBV4-2
J gene: TRBJ1-6
CDR3 length: 17
CDR3 protein: CASSQDAGTEVNSPLHF
CDR3 DNA: TGTGCCAGCAGCCAGGACGCCGGGACAGAAGTGAATTCACCCCTCCACTTT

clone size: NA
D gene: NA
V gene: TRBV4-1
J gene: TRBJ1-2
CDR3 length: 13
CDR3 protein: CASSPNRRDGYTF
CDR3 DNA: TGCGCCAGCAGCCCAAACAGAAGAGATGGCTACACCTTC

clone size: NA
D gene: TRBD1
V gene: TRBV2
J gene: TRBJ1-1
CDR3 length: 15
CDR3 protein: CASQRGQGAGTEAFF
CDR3 DNA: TGTGCCAGCCAACGAGGACAGGGGGCGGGCACTGAAGCTTTCTTT

clone size: few
D gene: NA
V gene: TRBV12-3/TRBV12-4
J gene: TRBJ2-5
CDR3 length: 13
CDR3 protein: CASSSPLHNEQYF
CDR3 DNA: TGTGCCAGCAGTTCCCCTTTGCACAATGAGCAGTACTTC

clone size: NA
D gene: NA
V gene: TRBV3-1
J gene: TRBJ1-6
CDR3 length: 15
CDR3 protein: CASSQVRVYNSPLHF
CDR3 DNA: TGTGCCAGCAGCCAAGTGCGGGTATATAATTCACCCCTCCACTTT